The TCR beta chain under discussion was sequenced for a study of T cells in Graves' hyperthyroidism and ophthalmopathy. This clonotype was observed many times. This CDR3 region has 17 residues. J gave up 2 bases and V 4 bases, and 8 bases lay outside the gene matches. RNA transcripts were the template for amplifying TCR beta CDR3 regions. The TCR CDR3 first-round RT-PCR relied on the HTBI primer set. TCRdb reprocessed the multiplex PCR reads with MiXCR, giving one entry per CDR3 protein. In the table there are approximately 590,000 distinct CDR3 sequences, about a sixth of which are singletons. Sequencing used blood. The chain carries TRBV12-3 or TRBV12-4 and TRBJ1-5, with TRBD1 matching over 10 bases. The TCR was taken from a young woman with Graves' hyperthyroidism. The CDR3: CASSSGTGVRGNQPQHF. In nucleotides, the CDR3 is TGTGCCAGCAGTTCCGGGACAGGGGTAAGGGGCAATCAGCCCCAGCATTTT.